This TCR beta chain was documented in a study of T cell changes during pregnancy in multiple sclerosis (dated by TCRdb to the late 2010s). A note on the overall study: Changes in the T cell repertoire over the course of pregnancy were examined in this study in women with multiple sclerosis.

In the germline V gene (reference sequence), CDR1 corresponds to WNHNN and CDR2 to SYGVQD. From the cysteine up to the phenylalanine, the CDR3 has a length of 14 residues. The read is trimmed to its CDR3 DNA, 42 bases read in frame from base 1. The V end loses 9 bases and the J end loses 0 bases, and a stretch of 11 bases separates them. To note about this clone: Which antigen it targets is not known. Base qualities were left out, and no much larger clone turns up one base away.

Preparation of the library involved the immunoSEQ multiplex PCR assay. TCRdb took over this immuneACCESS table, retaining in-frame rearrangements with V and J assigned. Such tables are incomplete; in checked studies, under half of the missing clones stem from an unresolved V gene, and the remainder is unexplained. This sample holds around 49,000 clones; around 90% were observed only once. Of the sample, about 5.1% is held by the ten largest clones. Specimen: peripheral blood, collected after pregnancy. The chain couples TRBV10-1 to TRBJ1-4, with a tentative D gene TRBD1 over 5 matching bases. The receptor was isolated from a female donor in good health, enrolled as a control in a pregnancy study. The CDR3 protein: CASRTGATNEKLFF. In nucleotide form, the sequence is TGCGCCAGTCGCACGGGGGCAACTAATGAAAAACTGTTTTTT.